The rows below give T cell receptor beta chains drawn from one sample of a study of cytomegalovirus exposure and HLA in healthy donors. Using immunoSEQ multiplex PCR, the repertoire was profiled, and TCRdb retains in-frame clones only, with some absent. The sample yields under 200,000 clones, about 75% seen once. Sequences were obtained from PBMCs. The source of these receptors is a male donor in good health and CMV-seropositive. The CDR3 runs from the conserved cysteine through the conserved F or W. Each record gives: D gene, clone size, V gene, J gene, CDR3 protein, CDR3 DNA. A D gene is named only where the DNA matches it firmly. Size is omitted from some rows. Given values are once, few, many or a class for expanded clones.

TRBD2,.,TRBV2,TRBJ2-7,CASRTSTLSYEQYF,TGTGCCAGCCGGACTAGCACCCTCTCCTACGAGCAGTACTTC
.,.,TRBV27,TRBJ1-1,CASSFSLNTEAFF,TGTGCCAGCAGTTTTTCATTGAACACTGAAGCTTTCTTT
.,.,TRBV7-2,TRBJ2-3,CASSTRASTDTQYF,TGTGCCAGCAGCACGAGAGCCAGCACAGATACGCAGTATTTT
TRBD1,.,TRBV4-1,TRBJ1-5,CASSQATGTGGQPQHF,TGCGCCAGCAGCCAAGCCACCGGGACAGGGGGCCAGCCCCAGCATTTT
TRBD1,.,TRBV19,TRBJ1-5,CASTTDRGRAQHF,TGTGCCAGTACCACGGACAGGGGCAGGGCCCAGCATTTT
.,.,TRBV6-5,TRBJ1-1,CASRQDREAFF,TGTGCCAGCAGACAAGACAGGGAAGCTTTCTTT
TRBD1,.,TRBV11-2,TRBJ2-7,CASSFGRGTYEQYF,TGTGCCAGCAGCTTCGGCAGGGGGACCTACGAGCAGTACTTC
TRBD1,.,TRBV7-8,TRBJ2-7,CASSSRQGGEQYF,TGTGCCAGCAGCTCCAGACAGGGTGGCGAGCAGTACTTC
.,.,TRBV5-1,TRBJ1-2,CASSLPGDGYTF,TGCGCCAGCAGCTTGCCCGGAGATGGCTACACCTTC
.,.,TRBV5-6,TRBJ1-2,CASSFEGVGYGYTF,TGTGCCAGCAGCTTTGAGGGAGTGGGCTATGGCTACACCTTC
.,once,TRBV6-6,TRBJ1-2,CASREGGGRSGYTF,TGTGCCAGCAGGGAGGGGGGAGGGAGGAGCGGCTACACCTTC
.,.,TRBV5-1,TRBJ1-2,CASSPDGSGYGYTF,TGCGCCAGCAGCCCCGACGGGAGTGGCTATGGCTACACCTTC
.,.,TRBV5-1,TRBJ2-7,CASRSGGAYEQYF,TGCGCCAGCAGAAGTGGCGGTGCCTACGAGCAGTACTTC
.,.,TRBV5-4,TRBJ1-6,CASSLDSLNSPLHF,TGTGCCAGCAGCTTAGACAGTCTTAATTCACCCCTCCACTTT
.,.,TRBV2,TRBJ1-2,CASTHPSGRAYGYTF,TGTGCCAGCACGCACCCGAGCGGGCGGGCCTATGGCTACACCTTC
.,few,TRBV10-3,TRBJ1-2,CADVRVAYGYTF,TGTGCCGATGTGCGGGTAGCCTATGGCTACACCTTC
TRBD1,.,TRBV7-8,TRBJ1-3,CASSTNRGRNTIYF,TGTGCCAGCAGCACTAACAGGGGAAGAAACACCATATATTTT
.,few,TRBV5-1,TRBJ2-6,CASSAGPHSGANVLTF,TGCGCCAGCAGTGCGGGACCACACTCTGGGGCCAACGTCCTGACTTTC
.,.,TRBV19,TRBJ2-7,CASSSWSPGEQYF,TGTGCCAGTAGTTCCTGGTCCCCGGGGGAGCAGTACTTC
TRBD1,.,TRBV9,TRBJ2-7,CASSAGQGLTYEQYF,TGTGCCAGCAGCGCCGGACAGGGCCTTACCTACGAGCAGTACTTC
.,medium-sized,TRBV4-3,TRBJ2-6,CASSQAGTNSGANVLTF,TGCGCCAGCAGCCAAGCGGGTACGAACTCTGGGGCCAACGTCCTGACTTTC
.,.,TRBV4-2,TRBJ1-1,CASSQEGGPGTEAFF,TGTGCCAGCAGCCAAGAAGGAGGGCCGGGCACTGAAGCTTTCTTT
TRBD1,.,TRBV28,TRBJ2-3,CASSFGTGRTDTQYF,TGTGCCAGCAGTTTTGGGACAGGACGCACAGATACGCAGTATTTT
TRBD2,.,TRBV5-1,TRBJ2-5,CASSLAAGVPETQYF,TGCGCCAGCAGCTTGGCAGCGGGGGTACCAGAGACCCAGTACTTC
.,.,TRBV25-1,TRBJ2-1,CASSVFQGRSRNEQFF,TGTGCCAGCAGTGTGTTCCAGGGAAGGTCGAGGAATGAGCAGTTCTTC
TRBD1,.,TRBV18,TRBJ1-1,CASSPAGQLNTEAFF,TGTGCCAGCTCACCAGCGGGACAGCTGAACACTGAAGCTTTCTTT
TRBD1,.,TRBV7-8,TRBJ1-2,CASSFRGPHNYGYTF,TGTGCCAGCAGCTTTAGGGGGCCACATAACTATGGCTACACCTTC
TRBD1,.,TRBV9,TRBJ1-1,CASSLRQGMNTEAFF,TGTGCCAGCAGCCTTAGACAGGGTATGAACACTGAAGCTTTCTTT
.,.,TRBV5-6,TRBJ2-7,CASSFENYEQYF,TGTGCCAGCAGCTTCGAGAACTACGAGCAGTACTTC
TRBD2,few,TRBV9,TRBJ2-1,CASSVGQRGGYEQFF,TGTGCCAGCAGCGTAGGTCAGCGGGGGGGCTATGAGCAGTTCTTC
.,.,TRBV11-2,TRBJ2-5,CASSRGETQYF,TGTGCCAGCAGCAGGGGGGAGACCCAGTACTTC
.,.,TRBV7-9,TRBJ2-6,CASTQFSGANVLTF,TGTGCCAGCACCCAATTCTCTGGGGCCAACGTCCTGACTTTC
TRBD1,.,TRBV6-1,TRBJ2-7,CASRAFGTGGYEQYF,TGTGCCAGCAGGGCTTTCGGGACAGGGGGCTACGAGCAGTACTTC
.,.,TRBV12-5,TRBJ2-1,CASVMTSDGNEQFF,TGTGCTAGTGTCATGACTAGTGATGGCAATGAGCAGTTCTTC
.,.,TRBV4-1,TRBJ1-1,CASSQRAGANTEAFF,TGCGCCAGCAGCCAAAGAGCAGGCGCGAACACTGAAGCTTTCTTT
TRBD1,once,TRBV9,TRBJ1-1,CASSLGTDHTEAFF,TGTGCCAGCAGCCTAGGGACAGATCACACTGAAGCTTTCTTT
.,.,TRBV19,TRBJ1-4,CASRYGATNEKLFF,TGTGCCAGTAGGTACGGAGCAACTAATGAAAAACTGTTTTTT
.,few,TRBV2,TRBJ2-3,CASSRTITDTQYF,TGTGCCAGCAGCAGAACAATCACAGATACGCAGTATTTT
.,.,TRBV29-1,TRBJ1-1,CSVVPRNTEAFF,TGCAGCGTTGTACCGAGGAACACTGAAGCTTTCTTT
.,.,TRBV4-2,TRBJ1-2,CASSQAQGQNNYGYTF,TGTGCCAGCAGCCAAGCCCAGGGGCAAAATAACTATGGCTACACCTTC
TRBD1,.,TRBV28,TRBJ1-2,CASSSQGRHGYTF,TGTGCCAGCAGTTCACAGGGGCGGCATGGCTACACCTTC
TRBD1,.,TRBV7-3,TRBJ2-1,CASSLDRVNEQFF,TGTGCCAGCAGCCTGGACAGGGTTAATGAGCAGTTCTTC
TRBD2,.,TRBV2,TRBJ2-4,CASRFETSSVQYF,TGTGCCAGCAGGTTTGAGACTAGCTCGGTTCAGTACTTC
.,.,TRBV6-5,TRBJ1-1,CASPPGSVGNTEAFF,TGTGCCAGCCCCCCGGGTTCGGTTGGTAACACTGAAGCTTTCTTT
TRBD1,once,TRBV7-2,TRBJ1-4,CASSFDRGNEKLFF,TGTGCCAGCAGCTTTGACAGGGGGAATGAAAAACTGTTTTTT
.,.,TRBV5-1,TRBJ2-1,CASSLKFPSIDEQFF,TGCGCCAGCAGCTTGAAGTTCCCTAGCATCGATGAGCAGTTCTTC
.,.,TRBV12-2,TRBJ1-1,CASRLAYPRGLVTEAFF,TGTGCAAGTCGCTTGGCATACCCCAGGGGGCTAGTCACTGAAGCTTTCTTT
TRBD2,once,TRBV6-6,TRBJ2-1,CASSLPSAGGANEQFF,TGTGCCAGCAGTTTACCGTCAGCGGGGGGTGCTAATGAGCAGTTCTTC
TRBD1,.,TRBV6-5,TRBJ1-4,CASRRRGPYEKLFF,TGTGCCAGCAGACGGAGGGGGCCCTATGAAAAACTGTTTTTT
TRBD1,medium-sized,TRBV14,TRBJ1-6,CASSRHQGANSPLHF,TGTGCCAGCAGCCGACACCAGGGGGCGAATTCACCCCTCCACTTT
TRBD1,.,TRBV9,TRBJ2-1,CASSANRGQVMNEQFF,TGTGCCAGCAGCGCCAACAGGGGCCAGGTGATGAATGAGCAGTTCTTC
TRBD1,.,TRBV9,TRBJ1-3,CASTGGTGNTIYF,TGTGCCAGCACAGGGGGAACAGGAAACACCATATATTTT